The rows below give T cell receptor beta chains drawn from one sample of a study of regulatory T cells in long-lasting Graves disease. Each CDR3 protein is one row after TCRdb ran MiXCR on the multiplex PCR reads. Of about 500,000 distinct CDR3 sequences listed, about 16% were seen once; the top ten hold more than 9%. These same records also appear under a second study, on T cells in Graves' hyperthyroidism and ophthalmopathy.

Sequences were derived from peripheral blood mononuclear cells (PBMCs), sampled at new diagnosis, from a patient treated with antithyroid drugs. The receptors stem from a man aged 35 to 55 with Graves disease. Each CDR3 is given with its conserved first and last residue. The order of the fields is V gene, D gene, clone size, J gene, CDR3 DNA, CDR3 protein. D genes are given only for firm matches. Clone size is stated in some rows and not others, as once, few, many or a class when expanded.

TRBV28	TRBD1	many	TRBJ2-3	TGTGCCAGCAGTGAAGGGGGGACAGGGTATACGCAGTATTTT	CASSEGGTGYTQYF
TRBV20-1	TRBD1	many	TRBJ1-1	TGCAGTGCTCCACGACAGGGGGGCTTTATGAACACTGAAGCTTTCTTT	CSAPRQGGFMNTEAFF
TRBV30	-	many	TRBJ2-5	TGTGCCTGGAGTGTGAGGCGGGGACAAGAGACCCAGTACTTC	CAWSVRRGQETQYF
TRBV6-2/TRBV6-3	TRBD1	many	TRBJ2-1	TGTGCCAGTTATCGACTCCCCAGGGGGTCACACAATGAGCAGTTCTTC	CASYRLPRGSHNEQFF
TRBV2	TRBD1	-	TRBJ1-5	TGTGCCAGCAGGCGACAGGGGGCCGGCAGTCAGCCCCAGCATTTT	CASRRQGAGSQPQHF
TRBV18	TRBD2	many	TRBJ2-5	TGTGCCAGCTCAGATAGCGGGAGAAGCCAAGAGACCCAGTACTTC	CASSDSGRSQETQYF
TRBV20-1	TRBD2	many	TRBJ2-1	TGCAGTGCTCGGGGACTAGCGGGAGAATATGAGCAGTTCTTC	CSARGLAGEYEQFF
TRBV15	-	many	TRBJ1-5	TGTGCCACCAGAGCAGGATACGGGTCATGGCCCCAGCATTTT	CATRAGYGSWPQHF
TRBV3-1	TRBD1	many	TRBJ1-1	TGTGCCAGCAGCCGACAGGGGGCGGCTTTCTTT	CASSRQGAAFF
TRBV28	TRBD1	many	TRBJ1-1	TGTGCCAGCAGTTCGATCGGACAGGTGGAGAACCGGAACACTGAAGCTTTCTTT	CASSSIGQVENRNTEAFF
TRBV7-8	-	-	TRBJ2-3	TGTGCCAGCAGCTTAGCGCGTGGCGGGGATCGCACAGATACGCAGTATTTT	CASSLARGGDRTDTQYF
TRBV15	-	-	TRBJ2-7	TGTGCCACCAGCATTCAACGGGAGAAGTACGAGCAGTACTTC	CATSIQREKYEQYF
TRBV20-1	-	many	TRBJ2-1	TGCAGTGCTAGAGATAACGTACTATACAATGAGCAGTTCTTC	CSARDNVLYNEQFF
TRBV2	TRBD2	few	TRBJ2-1	TGTGCCAGCATGAGGGAGGGCCTCAATGAGCAGTTCTTC	CASMREGLNEQFF
TRBV5-1	TRBD2	once	TRBJ2-3	TGCGCCAGCGGCACAAATCGGGGGGGCACAGATACGCAGTATTTT	CASGTNRGGTDTQYF
TRBV6-1	TRBD1	-	TRBJ1-6	TGTGCCAGCAGAAAGACAGGGGGGAGTTCACCCCTCCACTTT	CASRKTGGSSPLHF
TRBV12-3/TRBV12-4	TRBD1	many	TRBJ2-7	TGTGCCAGTAAAAGCACCGGGACAGGATCCTACGAGCAGTACTTC	CASKSTGTGSYEQYF
TRBV5-1	-	few	TRBJ1-1	TGCGCCAGCAGAAGGTCAGCGATCGGCACTGAAGCTTTCTTT	CASRRSAIGTEAFF